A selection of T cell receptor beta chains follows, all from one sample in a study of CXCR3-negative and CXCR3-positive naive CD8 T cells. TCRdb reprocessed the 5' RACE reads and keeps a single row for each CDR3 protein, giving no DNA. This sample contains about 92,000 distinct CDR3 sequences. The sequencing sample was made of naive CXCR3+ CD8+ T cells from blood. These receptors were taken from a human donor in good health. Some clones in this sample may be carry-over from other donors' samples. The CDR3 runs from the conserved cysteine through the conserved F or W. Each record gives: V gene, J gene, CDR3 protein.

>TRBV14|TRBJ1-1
CASRRTGSGDTEAFF
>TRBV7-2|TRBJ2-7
CASSHRTLSSYEQYF
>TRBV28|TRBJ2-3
CASSPRTDTQYF
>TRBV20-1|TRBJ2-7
CSVSPEDSRYEQYF
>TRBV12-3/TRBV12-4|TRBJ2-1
CASTSSRFIRWNEQFF
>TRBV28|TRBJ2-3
CASSISGTGGDTQYF
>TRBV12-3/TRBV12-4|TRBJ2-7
CASSLFPKGGHYEQYF
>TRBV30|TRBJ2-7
CAFTGISYEQYF
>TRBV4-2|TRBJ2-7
CASSVNEKWGSYEQYF
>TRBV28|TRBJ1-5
CAIALGINQPQHF
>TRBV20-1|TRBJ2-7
CSLQGTTYYEQYF
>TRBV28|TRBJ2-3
CASRIRDTQYF
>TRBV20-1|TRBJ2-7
CSASDADGAYEQYF
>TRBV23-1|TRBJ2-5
CASRLDRRSGETQYF
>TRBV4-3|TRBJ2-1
CASSQVLAGVVEQFF
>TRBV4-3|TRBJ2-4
CASSQETGVQVIQYF